The rows below give T cell receptor beta chains drawn from one sample of a study of beta chain features in type 1 diabetes. TCRdb keeps only in-frame clones here, not all; method: immunoSEQ multiplex PCR. The table includes under 300,000 clones, 27% detected once. The sample comprised central memory CD4+ T cells from blood. The receptors stem from a man aged 25 to 40 in good health. The CDR3 runs from the conserved cysteine through the conserved F or W. A D gene is named only where the DNA matches it firmly. Size is omitted from some rows. Given values are once, few, many or a class for expanded clones.

TRBJ2-1	TRBV14	-	TRBD1	TGTGCCAGCAGCCAAAACCCGGGACAGCGTTTTGGGAATGAGCAGTTCTTC	CASSQNPGQRFGNEQFF
TRBJ1-1	TRBV15	-	-	TGTGCCACCAGCAGAGAGACGAAAGGGGGACGAACTGAAGCTTTCTTT	CATSRETKGGRTEAFF
TRBJ2-1	TRBV19	-	TRBD2	TGTGCCAGTAGTATGTCCGGACTAGCCTCCTACAATGAGCAGTTCTTC	CASSMSGLASYNEQFF
TRBJ1-6	TRBV6-6	few	TRBD1	TGTGCCAGCAGTGAGACAGGGGTAGATTCACCCCTCCACTTT	CASSETGVDSPLHF
TRBJ2-5	TRBV23-1	-	TRBD1	TGCGCCAGCAGCCGCCGGCGGACAGGGGGACGAGAGACCCAGTACTTC	CASSRRRTGGRETQYF
TRBJ2-3	TRBV5-1	few	-	TGCGCCAGCAACGAGGCAGGTACCACAGATACGCAGTATTTT	CASNEAGTTDTQYF
TRBJ1-2	TRBV5-1	-	TRBD1	TGCGCCAGCAGCTTGAGGTCGACAGGGGGCAAGGATGGCTACACCTTC	CASSLRSTGGKDGYTF
TRBJ2-5	TRBV29-1	-	-	TGCAGCGTCTGGGGGGAGCGCCAAGAGACCCAGTACTTC	CSVWGERQETQYF
TRBJ2-5	TRBV7-2	-	-	TGTGCCAGCAGCTTAGTCTTCGGACAGTTTAGGGGAGAGACCCAGTACTTC	CASSLVFGQFRGETQYF
TRBJ2-5	TRBV11-3	-	-	TGTGCCAGCAGCTTAGGTATCCAAGAGACCCAGTACTTC	CASSLGIQETQYF
TRBJ2-1	TRBV6-4	once	-	TGTGCCAGCAGTGACTCGTGGGGAGAGCAGTTCTTC	CASSDSWGEQFF
TRBJ1-2	TRBV29-1	few	-	TGCAGCGTTTTAGAGGAGGGTGGCTACACCTTC	CSVLEEGGYTF
TRBJ2-7	TRBV10-2	few	-	TGCGCCAGCAGGTTTGACGGGACATCATCCTACGAGCAGTACTTC	CASRFDGTSSYEQYF